The present TCR beta chain was sequenced within a study of technical replicates of blood from several donors. CDR1 and CDR2 (germline): SGHAT, FQNNGV. The CDR3 is 12 amino acids. V gave up 2 bases and J gave up 5 bases, with 6 bases separating them. The data were produced by immunoSEQ multiplex PCR, yet TCRdb's version contains in-frame clones alone and is incomplete. Among 65,000 to 95,000 clones listed, 75% to 95% were seen once. Sequenced material: T cells isolated from PBMCs. The sequence came from a human donor in good health. The J gene is TRBJ2-5, the V gene TRBV11-2; unclear D gene. The CDR3 loop is CASSLTAETQYF. The CDR3 nucleotides read TGTGCCAGCAGCTTAACCGCGGAGACCCAGTACTTC.